Listed here are 20 T cell receptor beta chains from one sample, sequenced in a study of T cell responses to AZD1222 COVID-19 vaccine. Data came from immunoSEQ multiplex PCR; TCRdb stores just in-frame clones and leaves some out. This sample has about 120,000 clones, with around 88% found just once. The material was peripheral blood, obtained on day 0 of AZD1222 vaccination. These TCRs come from an adult in good health.

The rearrangement links TRBV30 to TRBJ2-2; no clear D. Germline V lookup: CDR1 GTSNPN, CDR2 SVGIG (reference sequence). The CDR3 extends over 14 amino acids. V was clipped by 0 bases and J by 4 bases, with 9 bases between them. The CDR3 nucleotides are TGTGCCTGGAGTGTACAAGCTACCACCGGGGAGCTGTTTTTT. Its protein product is CAWSVQATTGELFF.

The chain employs TRBV14 and TRBJ1-1; 7 bases fit TRBD1. The CDR3 length is 14 residues. V lost 8 bases to trimming and J lost 4 bases; unmatched junction nucleotides: 10. Germline CDR1 reads SGHDN; CDR2 reads FVKESK. CDR3 coding DNA: TGTGCCAGCCCAGCCAATAGGGGGCGCACTGAAGCTTTCTTT. Residues: CASPANRGRTEAFF. The full variable domain, its missing parts supplied by reference TRBV14 and TRBJ1-1, is EAGVTQFPSHSVIEKGQTVTLRCDPISGHDNLYWYRRVMGKEIKFLLHFVKESKQDESGMPNNRFLAERTGGTYSTLKVQPAELEDSGVYFCASPANRGRTEAFFGQGTRLTVV.

The chain employs TRBV5-4 and TRBJ1-6, with a possible D match to TRBD1 (5 bases). V gave up 1 base and J gave up 1 base, with 6 bases separating them. CDR3 length equals 15 residues. Germline V gene lookup returns CDR1 SGHNT and CDR2 YYREEE (reference sequence). This chain's CDR3 is CASSLWGSYNSPLHF. CDR3 DNA: TGTGCCAGCAGCTTGTGGGGGTCCTATAATTCACCCCTCCACTTT.

This chain links TRBV4-3 with TRBJ1-5; possible D gene TRBD1, 6 bases. The CDR3 contains 22 residues. Germline values: CDR1 LGHNA, CDR2 YSLEER. V was clipped by 0 bases and J by 0 bases, with 27 bases between them. The CDR3 DNA is TGCGCCAGCAGCCAAGATATCCCCTCAACCGACAGGAACACATATAGCAATCAGCCCCAGCATTTT. Its protein is CASSQDIPSTDRNTYSNQPQHF.

The chain links TRBV18 to TRBJ1-1; 7 bases are shared with TRBD1. The germline gives CDR1 KGHSH, CDR2 LQKENI. The length of the CDR3 is 14 residues. Unmatched junction bases numbered 2, after V lost 3 bases and J lost 1 base. This chain's CDR3 is CASSPAGGNTEAFF. The CDR3 DNA reads as TGTGCCAGCTCACCGGCAGGGGGGAACACTGAAGCTTTCTTT.

The rearrangement links TRBV24-1 to TRBJ2-2; D gene ambiguous. Germline-derived CDR1 and CDR2 are KGHDR and SFDVKD. The V and J ends lost 5 bases and 0 bases respectively, with 3 bases between them. The CDR3 spans 13 residues. For the CDR3, the DNA is TGTGCCACCAGTGGGCCGAACACCGGGGAGCTGTTTTTT. The encoded protein is CATSGPNTGELFF.

The chain carries TRBV24-1 and TRBJ1-3; possibly TRBD1 for D (5 bases). The V gene's germline CDR1 is KGHDR and CDR2 SFDVKD. The CDR3 has 15 residues. The V end lost 6 bases, the J end lost 0 bases, and 11 bases lay between the germline ends. Here the CDR3 reads CATSPGQTSGNTIYF. CDR3 bases: TGTGCCACCAGTCCAGGGCAGACCTCTGGAAACACCATATATTTT.

This clone occurred once. The chain combines TRBV4-3 with TRBJ1-2, with TRBD1 as a possible D gene (6 bases). V lost 1 base and J lost 2, with 20 bases in between. This CDR3 spans 18 amino acids. The V gene's germline CDR1 is LGHNA and CDR2 YSLEER. This CDR3 is CASSQGRDPGQSNYGYTF. CDR3 nucleotide sequence: TGCGCCAGCAGCCAAGGTAGGGACCCAGGACAGTCGAACTATGGCTACACCTTC.

The gene calls are TRBV6-2 or TRBV6-3 and TRBJ1-1; 8 nucleotides align to TRBD1. J gave up 0 bases and V 4 bases, and 7 bases lay outside the gene matches. The CDR3 has 16 amino acids. Germline V CDR1 and CDR2: MNHEY, SVGEGT. DNA for the CDR3: TGTGCCAGCAGTTTGACAGGGGCCCCGATGAACACTGAAGCTTTCTTT. It yields the protein CASSLTGAPMNTEAFF.

The chain combines TRBV11-2 with TRBJ2-1, with 15 bases matching TRBD2. The CDR3 loop spans 18 amino acids. The V and J ends lost 6 bases and 0 bases, in that order; junction bases with no gene match: 6. Germline lookup yields CDR1 SGHAT and CDR2 FQNNGV. CDR3 in DNA: TGTGCCAGCAGGGGACTAGCGGGGGGCCTGAGCTCCTACAATGAGCAGTTCTTC. Translated, it gives CASRGLAGGLSSYNEQFF.

The chain is built from TRBV19 and TRBJ1-5; TRBD1 aligns across 8 bases. Germline values: CDR1 LNHDA, CDR2 SQIVND (reference sequence). J was trimmed by 2 bases and V by 3 bases; bases with no gene match: 12. This CDR3 is 18 amino acids long. The CDR3 here is CASSIRGRRGSGNQPQHF. The CDR3 nucleotides read TGTGCCAGTAGTATCAGGGGGCGAAGGGGGTCCGGCAATCAGCCCCAGCATTTT.

The chain is built from TRBV19 and TRBJ2-1, with TRBD2 matching over 10 bases. CDR1 is LNHDA and CDR2 is SQIVND in the germline V gene (reference sequence). Unmatched junction bases numbered 2, after V lost 3 bases and J lost 0 bases. The length of the CDR3 is 16 residues. The DNA of the CDR3 is TGTGCCAGTAGTATTTCTAGCGGGAGCTCCTACAATGAGCAGTTCTTC. Its translation is CASSISSGSSYNEQFF.

CDR3 sequence (DNA): TGTGCCAGCAGCGTAGGAGGATCGGGGACCCAGCTGGGCGAGACCCAGTACTTC. Translation: CASSVGGSGTQLGETQYF. The rearrangement joins TRBV9 to TRBJ2-5; D may correspond to TRBD1 or TRBD2 (5 bases each). Germline values: CDR1 SGDLS, CDR2 YYNGEE. The CDR3 spans 18 residues. V was shortened by 0 bases and J by 5 bases, with 23 bases between the two germline ends.

The chain uses TRBV9 and TRBJ2-1, with a weak D call TRBD2 (6 bases). This CDR3 is built from 13 residues. V lost 0 bases and J lost 9, with 10 bases in between. Germline CDR1 is SGDLS and CDR2 is YYNGEE. DNA for the CDR3: TGTGCCAGCAGCGTAGCCTGGGAGGCTGAGCAGTTCTTC. Translating it yields CASSVAWEAEQFF.

This chain uses TRBV9 with TRBJ2-6, with a weak D call TRBD2 (5 bases). This CDR3 is built from 16 residues. Germline assignment: CDR1 SGDLS and CDR2 YYNGEE. V lost 0 bases and J 5 bases, leaving 12 bases between the germline ends. The CDR3 sequence is CASSVASGSRANVLTF. In DNA form, the CDR3 reads TGTGCCAGCAGCGTAGCTTCGGGGTCAAGGGCCAACGTCCTGACTTTC.

The V call is TRBV19, the J call TRBJ1-1; D not resolved. The germline V gene has CDR1 LNHDA and CDR2 SQIVND (reference sequence). CDR3 length equals 17 residues. The germline V and J ends were trimmed by 5 bases and 5 bases, with 24 bases remaining between them. The CDR3 DNA is TGTGCCAGTAGTCCACTTCGACCCAGAGGACCGGGGACTGAAGCTTTCTTT. It is translated as CASSPLRPRGPGTEAFF.

The chain joins TRBV6-5 to TRBJ2-5, with a weak D call TRBD2 (5 bases). The CDR3 spans 12 residues. The V and J ends lost 6 bases and 6 bases respectively, with 11 bases between them. Germline CDR1 and CDR2: MNHEY and SVGAGI. The chain's CDR3 is CASRAGHQTQYF. The CDR3 coding sequence is TGTGCCAGCAGGGCGGGCCACCAGACCCAGTACTTC.

This chain uses TRBV5-1 with TRBJ1-1, with TRBD1 as a possible D gene (5 bases). Germline V lookup: CDR1 SGHRS, CDR2 YFSETQ. V was trimmed by 1 base and J by 6 bases, leaving 13 bases between them. The CDR3 sequence is 14 residues long. CDR3 sequence: CASSLTNWGAEAFF. The CDR3 DNA reads as TGCGCCAGCAGCTTGACTAACTGGGGCGCTGAAGCTTTCTTT.

The chain carries TRBV19 and TRBJ2-3; 12 nucleotides line up with TRBD1. The length of the CDR3 is 14 residues. J lost 7 bases, V lost 8 bases, and 7 bases had no gene match. Per the germline V gene, CDR1 is LNHDA and CDR2 is SQIVND (reference sequence). CDR3 region: CASGLGQGANTQYF. As DNA, the CDR3 is TGTGCCAGTGGCCTGGGACAGGGGGCGAATACGCAGTATTTT.

V is TRBV6-5 and J is TRBJ1-4; D perhaps matches TRBD1 (6 bases). Germline CDR1 MNHEY, CDR2 SVGAGI. This CDR3 has 15 amino acids. The ends were cut back, 6 bases at V and 0 bases at J, with 11 bases in the middle. In nucleotides, the CDR3 is TGTGCCAGCAGCCCCAGGGGTACAACTAATGAAAAACTGTTTTTT. This translates into CASSPRGTTNEKLFF.